Listed here is a single T cell receptor (beta chain). Its antigen is currently unknown. Produced via immunoSEQ multiplex PCR; TCRdb's table is partial and in-frame only. The table shows about 30,000 clones, with about 70% occurring only once. Germline V CDR1 and CDR2: SGHTA, FQGNSA. V lost 2 bases to trimming and J lost 5 bases, with 6 bases between them. CDR3 length: 13 residues. The data belong to a study of early stage breast cancer tumors. For the study at large: The ER+/PR+/HER2- tumors included eight ductal and four lobular carcinomas.

Whole-study findings and limits: In about 85% of the 16 patients, blood comparison separated tumor from normal breast.

This chain joins TRBV7-2 and TRBJ2-2, with D possibly TRBD2 on 5 matching bases. The sequenced material came from blood. This TCR derives from a person aged 45-60 years with breast cancer. The CDR3 DNA reads as TGTGCCAGCAGCTTAAGACTAACCGGGGAGCTGTTTTTT. Its protein product is CASSLRLTGELFF.